This T cell receptor beta chain derives from a study of PD-1 blockade in classical Hodgkin lymphoma. In the case of this clone: Its specificity is not known.

V lost 5 bases and J lost 6; bases outside the gene matches: 7. Germline-derived CDR1 and CDR2 are SGHTA and FQGTGA. This CDR3 comprises 13 residues. As to time point: cycle 4 day 1 (C4D1), after more than five weeks of nivolumab. The patients all showed relapse after autologous stem cell transplantation, while their brentuximab vedotin exposure varied. Study-wide results and caveats: Newly diagnosed patients were said to have less baseline TCR diversity than healthy donors did.

Method: immunoSEQ multiplex PCR; TCRdb's copy keeps in-frame clones and lacks some. The profile shows about 47,000 clones, around 89% of them singletons. The chain carries TRBV7-3 and TRBJ2-7, with 7 positions matching TRBD1. The source material was peripheral blood mononuclear cells (PBMCs), sampled before the fourth cycle of nivolumab. The clonotype was recovered from a human donor with classical Hodgkin lymphoma. As DNA, the CDR3 is TGTGCCAGCAGCCCATACACAGGGGTCGAGCAGTACTTC. It encodes CASSPYTGVEQYF. Full variable domain (rest looked up from reference TRBV7-3 and TRBJ2-7): GAGVSQTPSNKVTEKGKYVELRCDPISGHTALYWYRQSLGQGPEFLIYFQGTGAADDSGLPNDRFFAVRPEGSVSTLKIQRTERGDSAVYLCASSPYTGVEQYFGPGTRLTVT.